The sequence of this T cell receptor beta chain was determined in a study of T cell changes during pregnancy in multiple sclerosis. TCRdb's table, derived via immunoSEQ multiplex PCR, lists solely in-frame clones and lacks some. The repertoire holds 34,000 or so clones, around nine tenths seen once, with roughly 10% in the top ten. Trimming took off 1 base at V and 5 bases at J, with 13 bases between the two ends. There are 15 residues in the CDR3. Looked up from germline, CDR1 is SGHVS and CDR2 is FQNEAQ. This clonotype originated in a female donor with multiple sclerosis, enrolled in a pregnancy study. The starting material was CD8+ T cells from peripheral blood mononuclear cells, obtained before pregnancy. The chain combines TRBV7-8 with TRBJ2-3; possible D gene TRBD1, 6 bases. In DNA form, the CDR3 reads TGTGCCAGCAGCTTAGTCCTGGGGGCGGGAGATACGCAGTATTTT. Translation: CASSLVLGAGDTQYF.